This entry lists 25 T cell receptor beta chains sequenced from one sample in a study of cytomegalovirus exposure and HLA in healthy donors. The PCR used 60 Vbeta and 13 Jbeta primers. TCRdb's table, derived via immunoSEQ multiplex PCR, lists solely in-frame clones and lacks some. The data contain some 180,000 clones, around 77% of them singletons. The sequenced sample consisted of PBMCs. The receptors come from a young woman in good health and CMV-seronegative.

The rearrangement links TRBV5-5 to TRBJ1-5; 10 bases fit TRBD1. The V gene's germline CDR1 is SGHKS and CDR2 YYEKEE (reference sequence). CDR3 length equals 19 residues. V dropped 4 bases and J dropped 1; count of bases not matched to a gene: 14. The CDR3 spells CASSPTPGQGTGSNQPQHF. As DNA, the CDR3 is TGTGCCAGCAGCCCCACTCCGGGACAGGGGACGGGGAGCAATCAGCCCCAGCATTTT.

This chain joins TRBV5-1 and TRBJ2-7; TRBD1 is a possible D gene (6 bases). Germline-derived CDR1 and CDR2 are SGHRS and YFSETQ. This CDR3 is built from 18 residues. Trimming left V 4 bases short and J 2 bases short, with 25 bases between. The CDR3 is CASSLGPQGPGYTYEQYF. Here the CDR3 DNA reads TGCGCCAGCAGCCTTGGACCACAGGGCCCAGGCTATACCTACGAGCAGTACTTC.

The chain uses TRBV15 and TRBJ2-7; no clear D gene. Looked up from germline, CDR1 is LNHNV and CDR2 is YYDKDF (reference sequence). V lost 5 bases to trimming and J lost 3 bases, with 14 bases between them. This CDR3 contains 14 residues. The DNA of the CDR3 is TGTGCCACCAGCCCACATCGGGTCTTCTACGAGCAGTACTTC. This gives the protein CATSPHRVFYEQYF.

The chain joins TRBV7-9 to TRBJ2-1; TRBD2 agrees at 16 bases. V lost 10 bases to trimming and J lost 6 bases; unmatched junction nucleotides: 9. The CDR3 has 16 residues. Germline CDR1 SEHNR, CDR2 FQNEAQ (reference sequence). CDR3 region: CATGTSGGALPNEQFF. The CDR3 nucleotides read TGTGCCACCGGGACTAGCGGGGGGGCCCTCCCCAATGAGCAGTTCTTC. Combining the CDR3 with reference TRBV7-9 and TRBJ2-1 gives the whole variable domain DTGVSQNPRHKITKRGQNVTFRCDPISEHNRLYWYRQTLGQGPEFLTYFQNEAQLEKSRLLSDRFSAERPKGSFSTLEIQRTEQGDSAMYLCATGTSGGALPNEQFFGPGTRLTVL.

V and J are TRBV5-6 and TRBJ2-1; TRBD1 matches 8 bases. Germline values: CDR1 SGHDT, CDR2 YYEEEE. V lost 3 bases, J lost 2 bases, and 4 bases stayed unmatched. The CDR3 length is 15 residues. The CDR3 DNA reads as TGTGCCAGCAGCTCAACGACAGGGGCCTACAATGAGCAGTTCTTC. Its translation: CASSSTTGAYNEQFF.

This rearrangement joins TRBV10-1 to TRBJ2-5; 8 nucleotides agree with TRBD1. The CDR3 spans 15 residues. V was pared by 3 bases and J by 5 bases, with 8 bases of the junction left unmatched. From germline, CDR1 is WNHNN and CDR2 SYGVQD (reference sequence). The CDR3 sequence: CASSDSAGGHETQYF. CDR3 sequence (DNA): TGCGCCAGCAGTGATAGCGCAGGGGGCCATGAGACCCAGTACTTC.

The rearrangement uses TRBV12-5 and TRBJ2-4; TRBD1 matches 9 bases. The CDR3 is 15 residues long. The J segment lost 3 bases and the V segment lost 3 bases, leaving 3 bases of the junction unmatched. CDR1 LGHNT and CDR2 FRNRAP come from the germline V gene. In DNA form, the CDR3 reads TGTGCTAGTGGTTTCGGACAGGGGAACAAAAACATTCAGTACTTC. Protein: CASGFGQGNKNIQYF.

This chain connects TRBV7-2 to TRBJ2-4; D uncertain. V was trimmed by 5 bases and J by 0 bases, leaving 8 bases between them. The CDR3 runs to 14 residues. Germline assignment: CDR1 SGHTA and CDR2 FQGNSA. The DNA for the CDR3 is TGTGCCAGCAGCGAGGTCCTAGCCAAAAACATTCAGTACTTC. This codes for CASSEVLAKNIQYF.

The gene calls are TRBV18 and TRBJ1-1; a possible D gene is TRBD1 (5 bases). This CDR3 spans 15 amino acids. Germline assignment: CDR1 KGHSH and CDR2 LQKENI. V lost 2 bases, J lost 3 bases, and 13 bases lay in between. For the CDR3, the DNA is TGTGCCAGCTCACCAAGTAAGGGAGGGGACACTGAAGCTTTCTTT. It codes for CASSPSKGGDTEAFF.

The CDR3 protein is CASSTPGAGTGNTEAFF. The DNA for the CDR3 is TGTGCCAGCAGCACGCCAGGGGCGGGGACAGGGAACACTGAAGCTTTCTTT. The gene calls are TRBV7-8 and TRBJ1-1, with 8 bases aligning to TRBD1. The length of the CDR3 is 17 residues. The germline gives CDR1 SGHVS, CDR2 FQNEAQ. V lost 5 bases, J lost 1 base, and 12 bases stayed unmatched. Looking up the rest from reference TRBV7-8 and TRBJ1-1 gives the full variable domain: GAGVSQSPRYKVAKRGQDVALRCDPISGHVSLFWYQQALGQGPEFLTYFQNEAQLDKSGLPSDRFFAERPEGSVSTLKIQRTQQEDSAVYLCASSTPGAGTGNTEAFFGQGTRLTVV.

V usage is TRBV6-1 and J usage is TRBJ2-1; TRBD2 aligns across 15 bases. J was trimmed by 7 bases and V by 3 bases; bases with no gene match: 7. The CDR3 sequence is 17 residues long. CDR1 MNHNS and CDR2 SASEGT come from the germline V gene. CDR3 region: CASSDWTSGGARNEQFF. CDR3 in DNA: TGTGCCAGCAGTGATTGGACTAGCGGGGGGGCACGGAATGAGCAGTTCTTC.

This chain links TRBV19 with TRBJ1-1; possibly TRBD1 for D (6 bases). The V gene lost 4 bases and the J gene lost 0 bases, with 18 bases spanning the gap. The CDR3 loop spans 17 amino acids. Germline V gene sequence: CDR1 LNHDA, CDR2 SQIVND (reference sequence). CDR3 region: CASSKRQDGLVNTEAFF. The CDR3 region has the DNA TGTGCCAGTAGTAAGAGACAGGACGGTCTTGTGAACACTGAAGCTTTCTTT.

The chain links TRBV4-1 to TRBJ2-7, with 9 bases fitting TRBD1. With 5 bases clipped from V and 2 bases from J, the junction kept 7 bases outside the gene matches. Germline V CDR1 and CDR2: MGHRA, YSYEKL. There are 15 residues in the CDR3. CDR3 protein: CASSEGQGRAYEQYF. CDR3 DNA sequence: TGCGCCAGCAGCGAGGGACAGGGTAGGGCCTACGAGCAGTACTTC.

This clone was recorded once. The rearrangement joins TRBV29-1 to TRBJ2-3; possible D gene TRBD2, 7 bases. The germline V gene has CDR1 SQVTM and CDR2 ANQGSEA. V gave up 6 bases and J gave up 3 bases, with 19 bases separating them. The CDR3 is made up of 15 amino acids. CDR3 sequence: CSVQGGADGTDTQYF. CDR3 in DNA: TGCAGCGTCCAAGGGGGGGCCGACGGTACAGATACGCAGTATTTT.

The CDR3 sequence is CASSSPNQPQHF. The CDR3 DNA is TGTGCCAGCAGTTCCCCGAATCAGCCCCAGCATTTT. The rearrangement joins TRBV6-5 to TRBJ1-5, with D hard to call. CDR3 length: 12 residues. The germline CDR1 and CDR2 sequences are MNHEY and SVGAGI. Trimming removed 4 bases at V and 4 bases at J, with 5 bases between.

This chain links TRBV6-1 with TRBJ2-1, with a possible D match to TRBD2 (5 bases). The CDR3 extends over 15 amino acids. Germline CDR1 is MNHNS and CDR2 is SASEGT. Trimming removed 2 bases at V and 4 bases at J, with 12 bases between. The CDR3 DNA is TGTGCCAGCAGTGAACTAGCCCTCCTTTACAATGAGCAGTTCTTC. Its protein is CASSELALLYNEQFF.

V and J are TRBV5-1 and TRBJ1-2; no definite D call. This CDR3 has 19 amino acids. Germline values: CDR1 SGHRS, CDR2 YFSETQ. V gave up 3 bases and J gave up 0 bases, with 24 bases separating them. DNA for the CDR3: TGCGCCAGCAGCTACGCTTCTCCAGCGCTAGCAAGTCCTAACTATGGCTACACCTTC. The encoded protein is CASSYASPALASPNYGYTF.

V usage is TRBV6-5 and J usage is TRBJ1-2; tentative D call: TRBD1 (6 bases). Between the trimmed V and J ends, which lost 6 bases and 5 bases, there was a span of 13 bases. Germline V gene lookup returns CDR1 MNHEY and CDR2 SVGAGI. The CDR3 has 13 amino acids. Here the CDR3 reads CASSPTGTYGYTF. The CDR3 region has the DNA TGTGCCAGCAGCCCCACAGGGACGTATGGCTACACCTTC.

CDR3 sequence reads: CASSPNGGIGYGYTF. CDR3 DNA: TGTGCCAGCAGCCCGAACGGGGGGATTGGCTATGGCTACACCTTC. The genes are TRBV6-5 and TRBJ1-2; D might be TRBD1 (5 bases). The V gene's germline CDR1 is MNHEY and CDR2 SVGAGI. V was cut by 6 bases and J by 4 bases, with 18 bases left in between. This CDR3 is built from 15 residues.

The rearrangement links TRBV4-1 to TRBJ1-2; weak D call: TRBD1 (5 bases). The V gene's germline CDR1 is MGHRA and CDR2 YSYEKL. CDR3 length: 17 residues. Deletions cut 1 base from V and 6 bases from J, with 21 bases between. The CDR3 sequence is CASSQVGEGLPSHGYTF. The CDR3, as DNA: TGCGCCAGCAGCCAAGTAGGGGAGGGACTCCCGTCTCATGGCTACACCTTC.

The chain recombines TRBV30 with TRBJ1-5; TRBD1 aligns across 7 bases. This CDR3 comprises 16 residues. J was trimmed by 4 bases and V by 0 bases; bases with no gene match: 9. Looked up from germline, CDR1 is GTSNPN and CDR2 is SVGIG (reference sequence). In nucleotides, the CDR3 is TGTGCCTGGAGTGTAGGAGCAGGGGGTGCAAATCAGCCCCAGCATTTT. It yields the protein CAWSVGAGGANQPQHF.

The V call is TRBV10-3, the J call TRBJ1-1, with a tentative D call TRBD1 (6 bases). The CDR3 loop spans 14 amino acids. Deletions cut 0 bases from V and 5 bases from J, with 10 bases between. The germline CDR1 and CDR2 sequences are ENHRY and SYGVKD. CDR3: CAISESWGLTEAFF. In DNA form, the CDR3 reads TGTGCCATCAGTGAGTCCTGGGGGCTGACTGAAGCTTTCTTT.

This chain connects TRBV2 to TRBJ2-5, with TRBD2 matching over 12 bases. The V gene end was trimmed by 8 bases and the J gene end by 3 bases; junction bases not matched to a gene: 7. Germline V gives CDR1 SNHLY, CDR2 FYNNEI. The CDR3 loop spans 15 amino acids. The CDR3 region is CASRGLAGGEETQYF. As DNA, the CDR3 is TGTGCCAGCCGAGGGCTAGCGGGGGGGGAAGAGACCCAGTACTTC. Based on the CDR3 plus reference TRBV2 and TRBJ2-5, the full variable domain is EPEVTQTPSHQVTQMGQEVILRCVPISNHLYFYWYRQILGQKVEFLVSFYNNEISEKSEIFDDQFSVERPDGSNFTLKIRSTKLEDSAMYFCASRGLAGGEETQYFGPGTRLLVL.

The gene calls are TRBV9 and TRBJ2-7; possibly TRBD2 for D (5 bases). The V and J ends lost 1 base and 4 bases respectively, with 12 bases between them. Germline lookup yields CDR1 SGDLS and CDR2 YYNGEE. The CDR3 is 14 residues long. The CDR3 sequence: CASSVSPGNYEQYF. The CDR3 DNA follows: TGTGCCAGCAGCGTATCCCCGGGGAATTACGAGCAGTACTTC. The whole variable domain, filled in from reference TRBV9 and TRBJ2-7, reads DSGVTQTPKHLITATGQRVTLRCSPRSGDLSVYWYQQSLDQGLQFLIQYYNGEERAKGNILERFSAQQFPDLHSELNLSSLELGDSALYFCASSVSPGNYEQYFGPGTRLTVT.

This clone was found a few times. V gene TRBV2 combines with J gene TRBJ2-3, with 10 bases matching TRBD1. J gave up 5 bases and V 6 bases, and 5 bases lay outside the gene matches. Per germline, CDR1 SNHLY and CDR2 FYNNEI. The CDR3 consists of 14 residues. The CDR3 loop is CASRPGTGVDTQYF. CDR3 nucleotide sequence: TGTGCCAGCAGGCCCGGGACAGGGGTAGATACGCAGTATTTT.